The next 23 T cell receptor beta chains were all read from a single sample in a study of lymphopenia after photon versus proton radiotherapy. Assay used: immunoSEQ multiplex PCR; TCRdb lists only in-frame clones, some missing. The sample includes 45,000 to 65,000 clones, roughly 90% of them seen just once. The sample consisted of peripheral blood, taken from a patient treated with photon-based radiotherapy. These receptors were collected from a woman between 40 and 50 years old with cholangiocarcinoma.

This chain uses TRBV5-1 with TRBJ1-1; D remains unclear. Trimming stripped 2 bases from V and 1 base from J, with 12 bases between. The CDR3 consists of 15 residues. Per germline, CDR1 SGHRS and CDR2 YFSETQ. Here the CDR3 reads CASSFERLQNTEAFF. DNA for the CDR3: TGCGCCAGCAGCTTCGAGAGACTCCAGAACACTGAAGCTTTCTTT.

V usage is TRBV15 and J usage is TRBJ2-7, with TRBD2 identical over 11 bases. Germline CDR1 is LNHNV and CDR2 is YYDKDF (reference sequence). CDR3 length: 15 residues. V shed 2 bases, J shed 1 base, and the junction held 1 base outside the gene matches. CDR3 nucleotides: TGTGCCACCAGCAGAACTAGCGGGAGTTCCTACGAGCAGTACTTC. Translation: CATSRTSGSSYEQYF.

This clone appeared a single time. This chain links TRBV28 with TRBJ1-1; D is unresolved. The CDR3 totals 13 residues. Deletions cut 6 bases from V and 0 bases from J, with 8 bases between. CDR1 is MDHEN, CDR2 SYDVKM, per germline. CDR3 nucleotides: TGTGCCAGCAGAGTCGGGATGAACACTGAAGCTTTCTTT. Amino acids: CASRVGMNTEAFF.

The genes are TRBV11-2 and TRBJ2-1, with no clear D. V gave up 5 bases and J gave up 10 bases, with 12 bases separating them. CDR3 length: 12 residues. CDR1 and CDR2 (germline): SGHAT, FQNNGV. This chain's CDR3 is CASSLPSPEQFF. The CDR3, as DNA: TGTGCCAGCAGCCTACCTTCCCCGGAGCAGTTCTTC.

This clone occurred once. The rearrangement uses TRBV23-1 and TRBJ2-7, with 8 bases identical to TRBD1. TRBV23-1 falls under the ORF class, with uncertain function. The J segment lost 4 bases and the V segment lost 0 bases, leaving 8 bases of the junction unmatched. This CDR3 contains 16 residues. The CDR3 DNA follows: TGCGCCAGCAGTCAATCGAAGGCAGGGGGCGATTACGAGCAGTACTTC. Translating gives CASSQSKAGGDYEQYF.

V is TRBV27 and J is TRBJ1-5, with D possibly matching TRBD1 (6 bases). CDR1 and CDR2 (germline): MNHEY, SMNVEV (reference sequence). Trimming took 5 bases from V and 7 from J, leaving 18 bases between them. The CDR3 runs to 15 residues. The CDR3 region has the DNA TGTGCCAGCAGTACCTTCGGGGGGCAAGAACAGCCCCAGCATTTT. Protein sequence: CASSTFGGQEQPQHF.

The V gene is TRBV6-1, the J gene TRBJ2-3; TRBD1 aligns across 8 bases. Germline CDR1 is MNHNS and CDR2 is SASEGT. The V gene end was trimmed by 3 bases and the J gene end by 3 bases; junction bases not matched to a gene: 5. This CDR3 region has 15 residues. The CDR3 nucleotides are TGTGCCAGCAGTGATCGGCAGGGGGCGACAGATACGCAGTATTTT. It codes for CASSDRQGATDTQYF.

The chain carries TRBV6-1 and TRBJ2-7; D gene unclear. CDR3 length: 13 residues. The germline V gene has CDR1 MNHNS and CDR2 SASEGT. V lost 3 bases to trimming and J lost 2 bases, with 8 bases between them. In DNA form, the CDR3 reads TGTGCCAGCAGTGATGCGGAGACCTACGAGCAGTACTTC. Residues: CASSDAETYEQYF.

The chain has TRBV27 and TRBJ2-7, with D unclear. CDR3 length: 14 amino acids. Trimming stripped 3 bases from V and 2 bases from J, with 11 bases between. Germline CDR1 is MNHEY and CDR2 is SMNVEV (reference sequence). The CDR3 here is CASSFFVGPYEQYF. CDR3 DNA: TGTGCCAGCAGTTTCTTCGTGGGCCCCTACGAGCAGTACTTC.

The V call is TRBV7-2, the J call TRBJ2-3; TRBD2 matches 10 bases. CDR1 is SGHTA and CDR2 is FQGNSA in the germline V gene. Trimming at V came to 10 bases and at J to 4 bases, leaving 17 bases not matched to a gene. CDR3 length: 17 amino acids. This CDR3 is CATTKGAGGPWADTQYF. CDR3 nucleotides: TGTGCCACCACCAAAGGAGCGGGAGGGCCGTGGGCAGATACGCAGTATTTT. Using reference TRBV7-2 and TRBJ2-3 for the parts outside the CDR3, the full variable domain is GAGVSQSPSNKVTEKGKDVELRCDPISGHTALYWYRQSLGQGLEFLIYFQGNSAPDKSGLPSDRFSAERTGGSVSTLTIQRTQQEDSAVYLCATTKGAGGPWADTQYFGPGTRLTVL.

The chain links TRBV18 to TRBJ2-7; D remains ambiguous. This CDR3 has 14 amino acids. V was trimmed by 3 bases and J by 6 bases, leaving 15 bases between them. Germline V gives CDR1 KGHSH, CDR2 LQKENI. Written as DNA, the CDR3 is TGTGCCAGCTCACCCCTCGATCAGGAATCCGAGCAGTACTTC. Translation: CASSPLDQESEQYF.

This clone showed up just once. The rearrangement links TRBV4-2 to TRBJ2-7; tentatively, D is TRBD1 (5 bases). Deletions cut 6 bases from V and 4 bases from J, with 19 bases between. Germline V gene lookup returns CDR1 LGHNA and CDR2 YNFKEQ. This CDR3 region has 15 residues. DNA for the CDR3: TGTGCCAGCAGTGGGCAAAGGGGCCCATCTTACGAGCAGTACTTC. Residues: CASSGQRGPSYEQYF.

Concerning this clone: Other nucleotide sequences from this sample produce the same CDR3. CDR3 loop: CASSVGANTEAFF. The DNA of the CDR3 is TGTGCCAGCAGCGTAGGAGCTAACACTGAAGCTTTCTTT. The J gene is TRBJ1-1, the V gene TRBV9; D is ambiguous. The CDR3 extends over 13 amino acids. V lost 0 bases to trimming and J lost 2 bases, with 5 bases between them. Germline-derived CDR1 and CDR2 are SGDLS and YYNGEE.

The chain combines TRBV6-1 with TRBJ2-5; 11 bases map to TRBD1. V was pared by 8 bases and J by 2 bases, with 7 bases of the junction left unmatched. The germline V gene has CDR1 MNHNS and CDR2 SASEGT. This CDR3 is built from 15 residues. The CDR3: CASGRTGGPQETQYF. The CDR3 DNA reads TGTGCCAGCGGTAGGACAGGGGGCCCGCAAGAGACCCAGTACTTC.

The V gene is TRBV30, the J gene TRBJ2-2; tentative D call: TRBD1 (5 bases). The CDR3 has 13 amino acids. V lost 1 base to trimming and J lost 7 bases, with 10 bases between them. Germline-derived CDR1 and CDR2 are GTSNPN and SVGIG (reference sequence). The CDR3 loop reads CAWSEEQVGELFF. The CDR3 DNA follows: TGTGCCTGGAGTGAGGAACAGGTCGGGGAGCTGTTTTTT.

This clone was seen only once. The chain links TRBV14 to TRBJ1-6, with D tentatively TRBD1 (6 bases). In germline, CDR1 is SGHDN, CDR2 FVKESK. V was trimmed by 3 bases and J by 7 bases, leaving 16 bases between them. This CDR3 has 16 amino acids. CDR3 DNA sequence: TGTGCCAGCAGCCAGACAGGAACCCTGGGAAATTCACCCCTCCACTTT. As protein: CASSQTGTLGNSPLHF.

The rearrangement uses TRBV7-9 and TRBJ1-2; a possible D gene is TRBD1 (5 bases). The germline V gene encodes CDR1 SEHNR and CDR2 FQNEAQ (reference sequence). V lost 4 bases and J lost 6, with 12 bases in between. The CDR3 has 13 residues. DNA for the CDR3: TGTGCCAGCAGCTCGTGGGGCGGGGATGGCTACACCTTC. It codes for CASSSWGGDGYTF.

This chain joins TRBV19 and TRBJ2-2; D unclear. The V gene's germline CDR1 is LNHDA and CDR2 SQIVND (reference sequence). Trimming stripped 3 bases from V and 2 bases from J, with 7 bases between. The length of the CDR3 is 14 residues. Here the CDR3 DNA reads TGTGCCAGTAGTATCGCGGTAAACACCGGGGAGCTGTTTTTT. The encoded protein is CASSIAVNTGELFF. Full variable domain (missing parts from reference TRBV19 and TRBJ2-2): DGGITQSPKYLFRKEGQNVTLSCEQNLNHDAMYWYRQDPGQGLRLIYYSQIVNDFQKGDIAEGYSVSREKKESFPLTVTSAQKNPTAFYLCASSIAVNTGELFFGEGSRLTVL.

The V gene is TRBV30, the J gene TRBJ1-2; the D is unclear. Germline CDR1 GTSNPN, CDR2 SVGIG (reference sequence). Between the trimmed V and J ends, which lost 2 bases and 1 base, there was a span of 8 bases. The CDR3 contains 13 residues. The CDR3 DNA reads TGTGCCTGGAGTTCAGGAGTTAACTATGGCTACACCTTC. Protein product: CAWSSGVNYGYTF.

CDR3 sequence (DNA): TGTGCCAGCAGTCCCTGGGGAAGTCGCTACACCTTC. Translated, it gives CASSPWGSRYTF. This sequence joins TRBV28 and TRBJ1-2; D gene ambiguous. CDR3 length equals 12 residues. Germline CDR1 MDHEN, CDR2 SYDVKM. Deletions cut 5 bases from V and 9 bases from J, with 13 bases between.

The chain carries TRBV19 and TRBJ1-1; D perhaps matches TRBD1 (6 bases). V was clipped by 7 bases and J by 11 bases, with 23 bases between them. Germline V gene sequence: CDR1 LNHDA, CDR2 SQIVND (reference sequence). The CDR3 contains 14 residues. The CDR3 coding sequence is TGTGCCAGTACCTTCGCGGGGGCGCGAATATCTGCTTTCTTT. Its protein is CASTFAGARISAFF.

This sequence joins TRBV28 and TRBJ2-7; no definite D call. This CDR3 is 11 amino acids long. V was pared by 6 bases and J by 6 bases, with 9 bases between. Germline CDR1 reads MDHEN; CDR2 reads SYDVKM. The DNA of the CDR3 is TGTGCCAGCAGATCCGAGTCCGAGCAGTACTTC. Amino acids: CASRSESEQYF.

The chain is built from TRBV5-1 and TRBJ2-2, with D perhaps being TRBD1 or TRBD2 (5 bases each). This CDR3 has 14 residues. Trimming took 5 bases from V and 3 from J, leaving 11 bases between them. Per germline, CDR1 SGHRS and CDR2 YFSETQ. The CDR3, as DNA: TGCGCCAGCAGTCGGGACGGGGACACCGGGGAGCTGTTTTTT. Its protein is CASSRDGDTGELFF.